This T cell receptor (beta chain) comes out of a study of cytomegalovirus exposure and HLA in healthy donors. Study-wide findings and caveats: Researchers counted around 180 TCR beta chains as cytomegalovirus-associated. A few chains tied to CMV proved CMV antigen-specific in vitro.

J lost 5 bases, V lost 5 bases, and 7 bases had no gene match. Germline lookup yields CDR1 SEHNR and CDR2 FQNEAQ (reference sequence). The CDR3 has 16 residues. Assay: immunoSEQ multiplex PCR; the TCRdb copy retains only in-frame clones and omits some. The sample shows 50,000 or so clones, 94% of them seen only once. This clone came up once. Its antigen remains unidentified. The material sequenced was PBMCs. J is TRBJ2-5 and V is TRBV7-9, with 14 bases aligning to TRBD2. The source is a woman under 30 in good health and CMV-seropositive. The CDR3: CASSNQRTSGRETQYF. CDR3 nucleotide sequence: TGTGCCAGCAGCAATCAAAGGACTAGCGGGAGGGAGACCCAGTACTTC.